The 18 T cell receptor beta chains given below trace back to one sample, sequenced in a study of T-cell reconstitution after alpha-beta-depleted transplantation in children. A TCRbeta library incorporating unique molecular identifiers was prepared. TCRdb analysed the PCR reads with MiXCR anew, one entry per CDR3 protein. This table has around 450,000 distinct CDR3 sequences, about 40% appearing once. Here the sequenced sample was PBMCs, taken before TCRalphabeta/CD19-depleted stem cell transplant. These receptors were taken from a girl aged 2 to 9 with aplastic anemia, due to receive a stem cell transplant.

The chain recombines TRBV5-1 with TRBJ2-3, with 7 bases aligning to TRBD1. Germline V gene sequence: CDR1 SGHRS, CDR2 YFSETQ. The length of the CDR3 is 15 residues. Trimming cost V 1 base and J 2 bases; bases outside gene matches: 4. CDR3 DNA: TGCGCCAGCAGCTTGAGACAGGGCTTCACAGATACGCAGTATTTT. It is translated as CASSLRQGFTDTQYF.

This clonotype has more than one count but fewer than ten. The chain joins TRBV6-5 to TRBJ2-7, with D possibly matching TRBD1 (5 bases). Trimming removed 1 base from V and 0 bases from J, with 13 bases in between. The CDR3 is 16 residues long. Per the germline V gene, CDR1 is MNHEY and CDR2 is SVGAGI. The CDR3 region has the DNA TGTGCCAGCAGTTACTTCGTGGGGCCCTTCTCCTACGAGCAGTACTTC. Its translation: CASSYFVGPFSYEQYF.

This clonotype showed up many times. This sequence joins TRBV7-3 and TRBJ2-6; 10 bases are shared with TRBD1. Trimming took 4 bases from V and 0 from J; bases not matched to a gene: 6. Germline V gene data show CDR1 as SGHTA and CDR2 as FQGTGA. CDR3 length: 18 residues. The CDR3 DNA is TGTGCCAGCAGCTCTAAGGGACAGGGGAGCTCTGGGGCCAACGTCCTGACTTTC. Protein sequence: CASSSKGQGSSGANVLTF.

The CDR3 region is CASRTKTGSTDTQYF. In DNA form, the CDR3 reads TGTGCCAGCAGGACTAAGACAGGTTCGACAGATACGCAGTATTTT. This chain links TRBV27 with TRBJ2-3; D might be TRBD1 (6 bases). There are 15 residues in the CDR3. V gave up 6 bases and J gave up 3 bases, with 16 bases separating them. CDR1 and CDR2 from the germline V gene are MNHEY and SMNVEV (reference sequence).

The DNA for the CDR3 is TGCGCCAGCAGCTCAACAGGGGGCCGGGCGTCAGGCGAGCAGTACTTC. Amino acids: CASSSTGGRASGEQYF. This chain joins TRBV5-1 and TRBJ2-7; 9 nucleotides match TRBD1. The CDR3 length is 16 residues. In germline, CDR1 is SGHRS, CDR2 YFSETQ. The V and J ends lost 3 bases and 6 bases, in that order; junction bases with no gene match: 13.

This chain links TRBV7-6 with TRBJ2-3; D is perhaps TRBD2 (5 bases). This CDR3 spans 15 amino acids. Trimming left V 1 base short and J 5 bases short, with 13 bases between. Germline V gene data show CDR1 as SGHVS and CDR2 as FNYEAQ. The CDR3 DNA is TGTGCCAGCAGCTTAGGAGACTACCACGGAGATACGCAGTATTTT. Translating gives CASSLGDYHGDTQYF. Full variable domain (missing parts from reference TRBV7-6 and TRBJ2-3): GAGVSQSPRYKVTKRGQDVALRCDPISGHVSLYWYRQALGQGPEFLTYFNYEAQQDKSGLPNDRFSAERPEGSISTLTIQRTEQRDSAMYRCASSLGDYHGDTQYFGPGTRLTVL.

The genes are TRBV29-1 and TRBJ1-2; TRBD1 aligns across 11 bases. The length of the CDR3 is 14 residues. After removal of 7 bases from V and 3 bases from J, the junction contained 7 bases not matched to a gene. Looked up from germline, CDR1 is SQVTM and CDR2 is ANQGSEA. In nucleotides, the CDR3 is TGCAGCGCCCAAGGGACAGGGGGGGACTATGGCTACACCTTC. Protein product: CSAQGTGGDYGYTF.

This clonotype was observed at least ten times. This sequence joins TRBV27 and TRBJ2-2; a possible D gene is TRBD2 (5 bases). The CDR3 is 16 amino acids. V lost 7 bases and J 1 base, leaving 16 bases between the germline ends. CDR1 is MNHEY, CDR2 SMNVEV, per germline (reference sequence). The DNA of the CDR3 is TGTGCCAGCACAGCGGCAAGCTACTGGAACACCGGGGAGCTGTTTTTT. Translating it yields CASTAASYWNTGELFF.

The sample holds one count of this clonotype. This chain links TRBV5-1 with TRBJ2-1, with D unresolved. The germline CDR1 and CDR2 sequences are SGHRS and YFSETQ. The V gene lost 2 bases and the J gene lost 0 bases, with 9 bases spanning the gap. The CDR3 runs to 15 residues. The CDR3 region is CASSLSLSSYNEQFF. The DNA for the CDR3 is TGCGCCAGCAGCTTATCCCTAAGCTCCTACAATGAGCAGTTCTTC.

J is TRBJ2-2 and V is TRBV14, with 8 nucleotides matching TRBD1. This CDR3 has 16 residues. V dropped 3 bases and J dropped 7; count of bases not matched to a gene: 10. Germline V gene sequence: CDR1 SGHDN, CDR2 FVKESK. CDR3 in DNA: TGTGCCAGCAGCCATGCCGAGACAGGGGTGAACGGGGAGCTGTTTTTT. It is translated as CASSHAETGVNGELFF.

This clonotype has at least ten counts. The gene calls are TRBV30 and TRBJ2-3; TRBD2 matches at 12 bases. J lost 4 bases, V lost 8 bases, and 7 bases had no gene match. The CDR3 loop spans 14 amino acids. Germline loops: CDR1 GTSNPN, CDR2 SVGIG (reference sequence). CDR3 nucleotides: TGTGCCGTCCGACTAGCGGGAGACGCAGATACGCAGTATTTT. This sequence encodes CAVRLAGDADTQYF.

V and J are TRBV7-9 and TRBJ2-7; TRBD1 matches 10 bases. Trimming removed 5 bases from V and 5 bases from J; junction bases left unmatched: 12. The CDR3 is 16 residues long. Germline V gene data show CDR1 as SEHNR and CDR2 as FQNEAQ (reference sequence). In nucleotides, the CDR3 is TGTGCCAGCAGCGAGTCGGCCCGGGACAGGGGAGACGAGCAGTACTTC. Its translation: CASSESARDRGDEQYF.

The gene calls are TRBV20-1 and TRBJ2-7, with 10 bases matching TRBD1. In germline, CDR1 is DFQATT, CDR2 SNEGSKA (reference sequence). V lost 3 bases and J lost 6; bases outside the gene matches: 17. The CDR3 loop spans 17 amino acids. Here the CDR3 reads CSARDKGQGQGVGEQYF. The CDR3 DNA is TGCAGTGCTAGGGACAAGGGCCAAGGACAGGGGGTTGGCGAGCAGTACTTC.

The V and J genes are TRBV29-1 and TRBJ2-3; D unclear. Trimming removed 6 bases from V and 0 bases from J, with 10 bases in between. CDR1 SQVTM and CDR2 ANQGSEA come from the germline V gene. The CDR3 is made up of 13 amino acids. The CDR3 nucleotides are TGCAGCGTCCGACCCGTTAGCACAGATACGCAGTATTTT. Translation gives CSVRPVSTDTQYF.

This clonotype occurred a few times. This chain links TRBV12-3 or TRBV12-4 with TRBJ2-7; 10 bases line up with TRBD1. V dropped 4 bases and J dropped 1; count of bases not matched to a gene: 4. The CDR3 totals 15 residues. CDR3 sequence reads: CASSSRTGGSYEQYF. CDR3 in DNA: TGTGCCAGCAGTTCTCGGACAGGGGGATCCTACGAGCAGTACTTC.

V usage is TRBV20-1 and J usage is TRBJ2-1, with D tentatively TRBD1 or TRBD2 (6 bases each). Deletions cut 7 bases from V and 4 bases from J, with 26 bases between. Germline V gene sequence: CDR1 DFQATT, CDR2 SNEGSKA (reference sequence). This CDR3 has 17 amino acids. CDR3 sequence (DNA): TGCAGTGTTAGGAAACCTCGTGGGGGGCGGGGTTACAATGAGCAGTTCTTC. Its translation: CSVRKPRGGRGYNEQFF.

The V call is TRBV4-3, the J call TRBJ2-1, with 8 bases that match TRBD2. The junction had 11 bases not matched to a gene; V was cut back by 1 base and J by 9 bases. Germline CDR1 is LGHNA and CDR2 is YSLEER. The CDR3 is made up of 16 amino acids. The CDR3 here is CASSQVQGPSGLEQFF. The DNA of the CDR3 is TGCGCCAGCAGCCAAGTTCAGGGGCCTAGCGGGCTTGAGCAGTTCTTC.

The chain carries TRBV7-9 and TRBJ2-3; 12 bases agree with TRBD2. Germline-derived CDR1 and CDR2 are SEHNR and FQNEAQ (reference sequence). The trim removed 5 bases at V and 6 bases at J, leaving 9 bases unmatched. The length of the CDR3 is 16 residues. This CDR3 reads CASSQTSGRLRDTQYF. The CDR3 DNA reads as TGTGCCAGCAGCCAGACTAGCGGGAGACTTAGGGATACGCAGTATTTT. The variable domain in full, with the rest retrieved from reference TRBV7-9 and TRBJ2-3, is DTGVSQNPRHKITKRGQNVTFRCDPISEHNRLYWYRQTLGQGPEFLTYFQNEAQLEKSRLLSDRFSAERPKGSFSTLEIQRTEQGDSAMYLCASSQTSGRLRDTQYFGPGTRLTVL.